The 7 T cell receptor beta chains below were found in one sample sequenced in a study of T cell responses to AZD1222 COVID-19 vaccine. Only in-frame clones appear in the TCRdb table, and some are missing; sequencing was by immunoSEQ multiplex PCR. There are over 150,000 clones in the sample; approximately 90% occur only once, and roughly 1.6% lies in the top ten. The specimen comprised peripheral blood, sampled on day 0 of AZD1222 vaccination. Receptor source: an adult in good health.

The chain has TRBV5-6 and TRBJ1-1; 7 positions match TRBD1. Germline assignment: CDR1 SGHDT and CDR2 YYEEEE. The junction had 18 bases not matched to a gene; V was cut back by 3 bases and J by 1 base. CDR3 length equals 19 residues. The chain's CDR3 is CASSSRDSDFFGTNTEAFF. The CDR3 DNA reads as TGTGCCAGCAGCTCCCGGGACAGTGATTTTTTTGGGACGAACACTGAAGCTTTCTTT.

The genes are TRBV2 and TRBJ2-2; D is perhaps TRBD2 (5 bases). This CDR3 spans 15 amino acids. Between the trimmed V and J ends, which lost 3 bases and 4 bases, there was a span of 12 bases. Germline V lookup: CDR1 SNHLY, CDR2 FYNNEI. The CDR3 sequence: CASSEMGAGTGELFF. The CDR3 region has the DNA TGTGCCAGCAGTGAGATGGGCGCGGGCACCGGGGAGCTGTTTTTT.

This clone was observed a single time. The rearrangement links TRBV28 to TRBJ1-2; 7 bases line up with TRBD1. V shed 5 bases and J 4 bases; nucleotides not matched to a gene: 10. Germline V gene sequence: CDR1 MDHEN, CDR2 SYDVKM. The CDR3 length is 15 residues. The CDR3 loop reads CASSPGTVPLYGYTF. CDR3 bases: TGTGCCAGCAGTCCCGGGACAGTGCCCCTCTATGGCTACACCTTC.

V and J are TRBV4-2 and TRBJ1-4; a weak D match, TRBD1 (5 bases). CDR3 length equals 15 residues. Germline lookup yields CDR1 LGHNA and CDR2 YNFKEQ. V was pared by 0 bases and J by 3 bases, with 8 bases between. CDR3: CASSQDQTANEKLFF. CDR3 coding DNA: TGTGCCAGCAGCCAAGATCAGACAGCTAATGAAAAACTGTTTTTT.

The V and J genes are TRBV6-6 and TRBJ1-6; D is possibly TRBD1 (6 bases). This CDR3 region has 14 residues. The germline V gene encodes CDR1 MNHNY and CDR2 SVGAGI (reference sequence). Trimming removed 5 bases at V and 6 bases at J, with 11 bases between. The CDR3 loop is CASSVQGFNSPLHF. CDR3 coding DNA: TGTGCCAGCAGTGTACAGGGATTTAATTCACCCCTCCACTTT.

The chain uses TRBV10-3 and TRBJ2-7; D unclear. Trimming pared 3 bases from V and 0 bases from J, leaving 9 bases between. In germline, CDR1 is ENHRY, CDR2 SYGVKD. This CDR3 comprises 14 residues. The CDR3 region has the DNA TGTGCCATCAGTGAACAGAAAAGCTCCTACGAGCAGTACTTC. This translates into CAISEQKSSYEQYF.

The gene calls are TRBV6-1 and TRBJ1-2; 7 bases match TRBD1. V lost 3 bases and J lost 8; bases outside the gene matches: 6. Germline values: CDR1 MNHNS, CDR2 SASEGT. The CDR3 covers 13 residues. CDR3 sequence reads: CASSETGSHGYTF. In DNA, the CDR3 is TGTGCCAGCAGTGAGACAGGGTCTCACGGCTACACCTTC.